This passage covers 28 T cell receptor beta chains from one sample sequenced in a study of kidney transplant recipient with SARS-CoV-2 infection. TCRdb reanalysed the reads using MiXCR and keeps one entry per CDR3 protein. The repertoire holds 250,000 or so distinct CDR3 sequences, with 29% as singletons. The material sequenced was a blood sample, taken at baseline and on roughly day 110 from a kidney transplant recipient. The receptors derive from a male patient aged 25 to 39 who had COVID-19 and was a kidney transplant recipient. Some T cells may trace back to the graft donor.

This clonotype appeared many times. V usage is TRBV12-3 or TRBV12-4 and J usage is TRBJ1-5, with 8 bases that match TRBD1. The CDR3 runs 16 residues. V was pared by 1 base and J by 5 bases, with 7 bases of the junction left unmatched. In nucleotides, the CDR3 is TGTGCCAGCAGTTTAGTATCTCCACAGGGGGATCAGCCCCAGCATTTT. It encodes CASSLVSPQGDQPQHF.

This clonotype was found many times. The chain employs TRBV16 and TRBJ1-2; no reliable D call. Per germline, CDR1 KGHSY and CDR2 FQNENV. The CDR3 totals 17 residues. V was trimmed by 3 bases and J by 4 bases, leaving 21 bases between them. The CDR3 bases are TGTGCCAGCAGCCAGTCTTTGGTCGTTAGAAAGACCTATGGCTACACCTTC. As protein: CASSQSLVVRKTYGYTF.

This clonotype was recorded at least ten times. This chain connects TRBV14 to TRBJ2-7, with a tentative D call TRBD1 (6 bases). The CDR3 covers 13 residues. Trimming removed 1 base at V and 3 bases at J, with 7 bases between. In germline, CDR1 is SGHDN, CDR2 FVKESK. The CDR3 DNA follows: TGTGCCAGCAGCCAAGCAGGGGTCTACGAGCAGTACTTC. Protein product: CASSQAGVYEQYF.

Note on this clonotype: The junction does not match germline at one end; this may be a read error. The CDR3 sequence is CTSSPSGSVAKNIQYF. CDR3 DNA sequence: TGTACCAGCTCACCATCGGGCAGTGTAGCCAAAAACATTCAGTACTTC. The chain carries TRBV18 and TRBJ2-4; no clear D. The CDR3 is made up of 16 amino acids. Per germline, CDR1 KGHSH and CDR2 LQKENI.

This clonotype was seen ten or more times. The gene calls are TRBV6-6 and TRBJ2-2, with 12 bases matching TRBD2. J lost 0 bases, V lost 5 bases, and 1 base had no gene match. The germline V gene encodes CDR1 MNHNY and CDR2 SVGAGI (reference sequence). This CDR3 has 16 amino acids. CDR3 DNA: TGTGCCAGCAGTGCTAGCGGGGGGGCGAACACCGGGGAGCTGTTTTTT. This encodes CASSASGGANTGELFF.

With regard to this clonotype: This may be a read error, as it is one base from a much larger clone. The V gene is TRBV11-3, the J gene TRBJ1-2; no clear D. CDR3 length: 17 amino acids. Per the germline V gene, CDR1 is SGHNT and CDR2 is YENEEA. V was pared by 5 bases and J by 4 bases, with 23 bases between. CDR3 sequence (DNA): TGTGCCAGCAGCATGGCCTTCGATCTCGGAAAGACCTATGGCTACACCTTC. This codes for CASSMAFDLGKTYGYTF.

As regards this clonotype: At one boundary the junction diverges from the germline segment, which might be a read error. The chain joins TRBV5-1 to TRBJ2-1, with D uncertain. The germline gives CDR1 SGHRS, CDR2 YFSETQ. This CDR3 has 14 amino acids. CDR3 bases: TGCGTCAGCAGCTTGCCGGGCTCCTACAATGAGCAGTTCTTC. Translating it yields CVSSLPGSYNEQFF. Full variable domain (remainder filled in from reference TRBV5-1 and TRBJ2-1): KAGVTQTPRYLIKTRGQQVTLSCSPISGHRSVSWYQQTPGQGLQFLFEYFSETQRNKGNFPGRFSGRQFSNSRSEMNVSTLELGDSALYLCVSSLPGSYNEQFFGPGTRLTVL.

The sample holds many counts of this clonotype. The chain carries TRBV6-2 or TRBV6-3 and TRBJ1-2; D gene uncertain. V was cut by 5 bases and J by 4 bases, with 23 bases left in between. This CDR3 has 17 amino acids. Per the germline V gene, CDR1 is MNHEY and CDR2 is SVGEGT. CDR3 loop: CASSLDACIGKTYGYTF. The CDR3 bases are TGTGCCAGCAGTCTAGACGCCTGCATCGGAAAGACCTATGGCTACACCTTC.

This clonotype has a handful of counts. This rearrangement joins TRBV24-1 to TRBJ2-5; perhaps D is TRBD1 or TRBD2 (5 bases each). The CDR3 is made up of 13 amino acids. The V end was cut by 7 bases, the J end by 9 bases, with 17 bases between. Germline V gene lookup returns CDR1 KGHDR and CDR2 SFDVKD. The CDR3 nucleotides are TGTGCCACCAGCGCCCACGGGGAAGGGGCCCAGTACTTC. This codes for CATSAHGEGAQYF.

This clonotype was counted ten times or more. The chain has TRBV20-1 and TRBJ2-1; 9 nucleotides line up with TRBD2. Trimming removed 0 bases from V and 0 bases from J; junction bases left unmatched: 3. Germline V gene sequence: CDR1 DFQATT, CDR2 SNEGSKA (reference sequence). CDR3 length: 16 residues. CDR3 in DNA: TGCAGTGCTAGAGAGAAACTAGCGGGCTCCTACAATGAGCAGTTCTTC. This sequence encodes CSAREKLAGSYNEQFF.

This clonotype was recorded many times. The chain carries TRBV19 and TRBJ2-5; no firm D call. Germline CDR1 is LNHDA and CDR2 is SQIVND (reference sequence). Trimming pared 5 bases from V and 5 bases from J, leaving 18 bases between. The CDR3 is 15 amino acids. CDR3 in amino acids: CASSVSSWGGETQYF. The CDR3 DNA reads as TGTGCCAGTAGTGTCAGTAGTTGGGGTGGGGAGACCCAGTACTTC.

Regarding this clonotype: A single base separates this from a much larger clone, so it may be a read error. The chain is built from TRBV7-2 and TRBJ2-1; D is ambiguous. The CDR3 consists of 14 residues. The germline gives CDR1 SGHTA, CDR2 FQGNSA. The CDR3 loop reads CASTPEVSYIEQFF. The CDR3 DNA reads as TGTGCCAGCACCCCCGAAGTTTCCTACATTGAGCAGTTCTTC. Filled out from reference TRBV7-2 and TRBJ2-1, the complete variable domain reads GAGVSQSPSNKVTEKGKDVELRCDPISGHTALYWYRQSLGQGLEFLIYFQGNSAPDKSGLPSDRFSAERTGGSVSTLTIQRTQQEDSAVYLCASTPEVSYIEQFFGPGTRLTVL.

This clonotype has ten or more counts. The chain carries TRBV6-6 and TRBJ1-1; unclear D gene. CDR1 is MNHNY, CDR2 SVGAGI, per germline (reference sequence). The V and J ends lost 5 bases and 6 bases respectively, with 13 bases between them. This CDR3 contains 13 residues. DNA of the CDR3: TGTGCCAGCAGTCACAGTGTTCTCGCTGAAGCTTTCTTT. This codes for CASSHSVLAEAFF.

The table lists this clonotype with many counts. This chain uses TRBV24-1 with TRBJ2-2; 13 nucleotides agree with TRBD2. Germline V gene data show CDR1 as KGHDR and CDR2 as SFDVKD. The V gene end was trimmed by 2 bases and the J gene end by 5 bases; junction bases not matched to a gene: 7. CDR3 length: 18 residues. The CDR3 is CATSDYRTSGRETGELFF. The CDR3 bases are TGTGCCACCAGTGATTATAGGACTAGCGGGAGAGAAACCGGGGAGCTGTTTTTT.

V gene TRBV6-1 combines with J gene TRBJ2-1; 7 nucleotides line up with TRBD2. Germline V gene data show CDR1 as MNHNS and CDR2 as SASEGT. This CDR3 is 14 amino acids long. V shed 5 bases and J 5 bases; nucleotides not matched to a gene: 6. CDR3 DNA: TGTGCCAGCAGTACCTCGCGGGGGAACAATGAGCAGTTCTTC. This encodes CASSTSRGNNEQFF.

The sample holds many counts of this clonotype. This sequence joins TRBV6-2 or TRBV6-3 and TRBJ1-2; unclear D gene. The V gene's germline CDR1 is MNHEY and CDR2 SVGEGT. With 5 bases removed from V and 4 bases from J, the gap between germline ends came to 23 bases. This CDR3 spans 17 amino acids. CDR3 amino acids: CASSVRICIGKTYGYTF. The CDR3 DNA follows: TGTGCCAGCAGTGTAAGGATCTGCATCGGAAAGACCTATGGCTACACCTTC.

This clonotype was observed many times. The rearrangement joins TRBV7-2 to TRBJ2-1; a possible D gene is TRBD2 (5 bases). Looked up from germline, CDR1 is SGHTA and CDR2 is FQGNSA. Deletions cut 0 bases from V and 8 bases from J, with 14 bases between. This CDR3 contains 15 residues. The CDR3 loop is CASSLAFRTPYEQFF. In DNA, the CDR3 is TGTGCCAGCAGCTTAGCGTTTCGGACTCCCTATGAGCAGTTCTTC.

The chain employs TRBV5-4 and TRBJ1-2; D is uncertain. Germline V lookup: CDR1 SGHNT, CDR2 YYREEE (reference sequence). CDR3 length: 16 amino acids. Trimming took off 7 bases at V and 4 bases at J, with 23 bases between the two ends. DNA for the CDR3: TGTGCCAGCTGTATCCTCGTACCAGGAAAGACCTATGGCTACACCTTC. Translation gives CASCILVPGKTYGYTF.

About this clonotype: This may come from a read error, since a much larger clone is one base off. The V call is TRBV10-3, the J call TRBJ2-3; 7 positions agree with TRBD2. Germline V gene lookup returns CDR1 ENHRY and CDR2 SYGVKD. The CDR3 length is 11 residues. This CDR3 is CASGTPDTQYF. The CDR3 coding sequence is TGCGCCAGCGGGACTCCAGATACGCAGTATTTT.

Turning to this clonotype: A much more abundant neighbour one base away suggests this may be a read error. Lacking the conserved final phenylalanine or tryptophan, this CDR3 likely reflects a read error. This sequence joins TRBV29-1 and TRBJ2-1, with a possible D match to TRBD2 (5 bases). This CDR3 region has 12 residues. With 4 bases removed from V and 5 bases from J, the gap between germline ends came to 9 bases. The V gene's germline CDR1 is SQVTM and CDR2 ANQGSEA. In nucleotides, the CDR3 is TGCAGCGTTGCGGGGTCGAACAATGAGCAGTTCCTC. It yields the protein CSVAGSNNEQFL.

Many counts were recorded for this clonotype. CDR3 in amino acids: CASSRTTPISGLTGELFF. As DNA, the CDR3 is TGTGCCAGCAGCAGAACGACTCCCATTTCAGGCTTGACCGGGGAGCTGTTTTTT. The chain carries TRBV3-1 and TRBJ2-2; unclear D gene. The CDR3 has 18 residues. V shed 5 bases and J shed 5 bases, with 24 bases lying between them. Germline V CDR1 and CDR2: LGHDT, YNNKEL (reference sequence).

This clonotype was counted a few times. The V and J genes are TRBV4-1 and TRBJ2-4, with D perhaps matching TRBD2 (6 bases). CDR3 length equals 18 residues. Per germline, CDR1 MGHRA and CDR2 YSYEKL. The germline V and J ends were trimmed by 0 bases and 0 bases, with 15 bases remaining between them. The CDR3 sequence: CASSQEVSGGLAKNIQYF. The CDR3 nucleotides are TGCGCCAGCAGCCAAGAAGTTTCCGGGGGACTAGCCAAAAACATTCAGTACTTC.

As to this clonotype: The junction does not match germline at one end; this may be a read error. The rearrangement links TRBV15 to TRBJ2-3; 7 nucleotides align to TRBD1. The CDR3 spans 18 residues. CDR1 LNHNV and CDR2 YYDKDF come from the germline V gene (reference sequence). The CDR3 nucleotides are TGTTCCACCTCGCTCCGGACAGGTCCTAAATCTGCCACAGATACGCAGTATTTT. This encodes CSTSLRTGPKSATDTQYF.

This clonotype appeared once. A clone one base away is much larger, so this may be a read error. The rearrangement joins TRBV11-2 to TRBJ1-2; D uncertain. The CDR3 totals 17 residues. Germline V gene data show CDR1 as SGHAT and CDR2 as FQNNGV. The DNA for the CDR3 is TGTGCCAGCAGCCATTTGGAAACAAGCAGAAAGACCTATGGCCACACCTTC. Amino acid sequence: CASSHLETSRKTYGHTF.

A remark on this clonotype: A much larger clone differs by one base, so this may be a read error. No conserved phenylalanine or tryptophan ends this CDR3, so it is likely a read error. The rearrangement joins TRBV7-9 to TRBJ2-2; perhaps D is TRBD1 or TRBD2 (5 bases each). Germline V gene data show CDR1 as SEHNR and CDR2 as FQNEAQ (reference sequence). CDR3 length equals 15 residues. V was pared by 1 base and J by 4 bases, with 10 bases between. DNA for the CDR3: TGTGCCAGCAGCTTAGACGGGGCCAGCACCGGGGAGCTGTTTTAT. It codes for CASSLDGASTGELFY.

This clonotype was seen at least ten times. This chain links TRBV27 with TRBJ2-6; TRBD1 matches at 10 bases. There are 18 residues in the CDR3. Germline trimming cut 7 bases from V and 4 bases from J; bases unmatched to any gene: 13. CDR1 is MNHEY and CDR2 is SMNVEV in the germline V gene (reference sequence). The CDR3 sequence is CASTMGDRGRVGANVLTF. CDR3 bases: TGTGCCAGCACCATGGGGGACAGGGGACGTGTCGGGGCCAACGTCCTGACTTTC.

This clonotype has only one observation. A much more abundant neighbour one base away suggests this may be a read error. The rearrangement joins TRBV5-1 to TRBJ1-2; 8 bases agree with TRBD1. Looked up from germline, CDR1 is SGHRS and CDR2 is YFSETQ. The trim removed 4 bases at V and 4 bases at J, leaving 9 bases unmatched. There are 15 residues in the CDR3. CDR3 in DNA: TGCGCCAGCAGCCTCAACGCCGGGACAGGCTATGGCTACACCTTC. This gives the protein CASSLNAGTGYGYTF. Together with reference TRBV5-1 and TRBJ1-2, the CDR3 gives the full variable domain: KAGVTQTPRYLIKTRGQQVTLSCSPISGHRSVSWYQQTPGQGLQFLFEYFSETQRNKGNFPGRFSGRQFSNSRSEMNVSTLELGDSALYLCASSLNAGTGYGYTFGSGTRLTVV.

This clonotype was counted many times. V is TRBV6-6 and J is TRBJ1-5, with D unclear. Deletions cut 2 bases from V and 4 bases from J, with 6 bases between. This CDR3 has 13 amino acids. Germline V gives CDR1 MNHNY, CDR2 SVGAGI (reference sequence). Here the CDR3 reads CASSYDGNQPQHF. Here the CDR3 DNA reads TGTGCCAGCAGTTACGATGGGAATCAGCCCCAGCATTTT.